This T cell receptor (beta chain) was found in a study of T cells after posttransplantation cyclophosphamide. Details on this clone: Antigen specificity is unknown. The identical CDR3 is also encoded by other nucleotide sequences in the sample.

TCRdb's table, derived via immunoSEQ multiplex PCR, lists solely in-frame clones and lacks some. This table has about 52,000 clones, 90% to 95% appearing once. V lost 6 bases and J lost 5; bases outside the gene matches: 7. CDR1 is SGHRS and CDR2 is YFSETQ in the germline V gene. This CDR3 has 14 amino acids. Findings of the study overall: TRB overlap between skin or GI tissue T cells and blood was limited. Later post-transplant blood repertoires were often dominated by donor CD8+ memory clones. Recipient CMV seropositivity and CMV reactivation strongly tracked TRB clonality.

The specimen was PBMCs. The chain uses TRBV5-1 and TRBJ2-7, with 11 bases that match TRBD1. The receptor was isolated from a woman in her thirties in good health and a related stem cell transplant donor. CDR3 loop: CASKPGQGAHEQYF. The CDR3 bases are TGCGCCAGCAAACCCGGACAGGGGGCCCACGAGCAGTACTTC.